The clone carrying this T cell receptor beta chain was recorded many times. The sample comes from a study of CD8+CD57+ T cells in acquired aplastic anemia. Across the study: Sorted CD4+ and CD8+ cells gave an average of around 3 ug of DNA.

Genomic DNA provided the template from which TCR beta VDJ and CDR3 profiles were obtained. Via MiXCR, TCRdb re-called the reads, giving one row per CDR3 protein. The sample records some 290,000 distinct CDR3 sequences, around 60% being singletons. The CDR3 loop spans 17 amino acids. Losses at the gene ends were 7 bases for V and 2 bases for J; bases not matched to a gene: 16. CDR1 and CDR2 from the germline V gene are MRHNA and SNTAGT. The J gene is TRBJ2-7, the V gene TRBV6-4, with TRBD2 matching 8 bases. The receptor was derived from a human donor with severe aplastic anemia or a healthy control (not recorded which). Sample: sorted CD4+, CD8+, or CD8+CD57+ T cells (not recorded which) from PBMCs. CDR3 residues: CASTPGLRGETPYEQYF. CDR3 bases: TGTGCCAGCACCCCCGGTCTGCGGGGGGAAACTCCCTACGAGCAGTACTTC.